This TCR beta chain was observed in a study of T-cell reconstitution after alpha-beta-depleted transplantation in children. The TCRbeta library incorporated unique molecular identifiers. A single record per CDR3 protein comes from TCRdb applying MiXCR to the PCR reads. Among some 300,000 distinct CDR3 sequences listed, 10% were seen once. In its sample, this clonotype was seen many times. The sequence was collected from a human donor who donated a stem cell graft to a child with acute lymphoblastic leukemia. Sequenced here: PBMCs from the stem cell graft donor, sampled from the stem cell graft.

CDR3 sequence reads: CASSLEVASQNEQFF. The CDR3 coding sequence is TGCGCCAGCAGCTTGGAAGTGGCTAGTCAAAATGAGCAGTTCTTC. The gene calls are TRBV5-1 and TRBJ2-1; D remains ambiguous. This CDR3 contains 15 residues. V gave up 0 bases and J gave up 7 bases, with 14 bases separating them. Germline CDR1 is SGHRS and CDR2 is YFSETQ. Together with reference TRBV5-1 and TRBJ2-1, the CDR3 gives the full variable domain: KAGVTQTPRYLIKTRGQQVTLSCSPISGHRSVSWYQQTPGQGLQFLFEYFSETQRNKGNFPGRFSGRQFSNSRSEMNVSTLELGDSALYLCASSLEVASQNEQFFGPGTRLTVL.